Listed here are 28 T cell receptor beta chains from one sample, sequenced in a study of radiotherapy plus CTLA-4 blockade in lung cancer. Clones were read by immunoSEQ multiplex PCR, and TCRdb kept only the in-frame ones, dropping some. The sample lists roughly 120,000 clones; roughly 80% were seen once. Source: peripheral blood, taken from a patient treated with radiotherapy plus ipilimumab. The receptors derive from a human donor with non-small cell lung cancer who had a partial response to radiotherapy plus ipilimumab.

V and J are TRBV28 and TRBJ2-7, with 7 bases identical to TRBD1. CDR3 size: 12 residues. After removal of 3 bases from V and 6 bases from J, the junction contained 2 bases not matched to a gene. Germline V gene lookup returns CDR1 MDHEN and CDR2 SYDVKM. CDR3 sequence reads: CASSLTGREQYV. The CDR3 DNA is TGTGCCAGCAGTTTGACAGGGCGCGAGCAGTACGTC.

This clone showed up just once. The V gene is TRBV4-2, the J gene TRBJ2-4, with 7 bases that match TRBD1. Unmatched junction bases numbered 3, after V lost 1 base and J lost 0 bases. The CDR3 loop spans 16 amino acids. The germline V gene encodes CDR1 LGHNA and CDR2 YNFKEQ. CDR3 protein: CASSQAQGVAKNIQYF. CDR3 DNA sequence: TGTGCCAGCAGCCAAGCGCAGGGGGTAGCCAAAAACATTCAGTACTTC.

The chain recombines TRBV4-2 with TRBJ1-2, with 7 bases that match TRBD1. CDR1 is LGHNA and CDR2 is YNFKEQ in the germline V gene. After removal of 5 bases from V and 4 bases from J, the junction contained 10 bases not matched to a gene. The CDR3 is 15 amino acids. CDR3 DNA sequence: TGTGCCAGCAGCGCTACCGGAGGGGGCTTCTATGGCTACACCTTC. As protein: CASSATGGGFYGYTF.

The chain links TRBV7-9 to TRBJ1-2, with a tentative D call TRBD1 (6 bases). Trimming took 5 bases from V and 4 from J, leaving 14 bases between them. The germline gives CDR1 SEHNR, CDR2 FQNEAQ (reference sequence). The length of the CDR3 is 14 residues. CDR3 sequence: CASSQATGPYGYTF. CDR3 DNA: TGTGCCAGCAGCCAGGCCACAGGGCCCTATGGCTACACCTTC.

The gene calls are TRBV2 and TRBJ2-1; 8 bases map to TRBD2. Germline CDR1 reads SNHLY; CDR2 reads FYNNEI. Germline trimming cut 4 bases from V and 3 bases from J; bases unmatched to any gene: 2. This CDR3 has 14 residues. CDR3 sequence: CASSVAGRYNEQFF. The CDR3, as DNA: TGTGCCAGCAGTGTAGCGGGGCGCTACAATGAGCAGTTCTTC.

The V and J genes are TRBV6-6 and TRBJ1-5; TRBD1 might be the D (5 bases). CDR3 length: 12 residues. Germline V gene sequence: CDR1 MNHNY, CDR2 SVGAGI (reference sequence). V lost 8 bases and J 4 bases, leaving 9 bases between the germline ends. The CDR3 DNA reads TGTGCCAGCTCTGACAGTAATCAGCCCCAGCATTTT. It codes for CASSDSNQPQHF.

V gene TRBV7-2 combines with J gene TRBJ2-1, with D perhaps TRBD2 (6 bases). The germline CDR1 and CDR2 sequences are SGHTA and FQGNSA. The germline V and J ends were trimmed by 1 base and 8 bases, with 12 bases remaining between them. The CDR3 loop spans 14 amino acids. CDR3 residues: CASSLVSSSDEQFF. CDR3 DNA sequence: TGTGCCAGCAGCTTAGTAAGTTCTAGCGATGAGCAGTTCTTC.

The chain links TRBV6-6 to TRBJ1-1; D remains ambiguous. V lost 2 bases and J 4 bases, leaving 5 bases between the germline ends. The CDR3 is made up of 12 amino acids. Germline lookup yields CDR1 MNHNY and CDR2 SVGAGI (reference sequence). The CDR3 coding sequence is TGTGCCAGCAGTTACGGTAGCACTGAAGCTTTCTTT. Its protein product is CASSYGSTEAFF.

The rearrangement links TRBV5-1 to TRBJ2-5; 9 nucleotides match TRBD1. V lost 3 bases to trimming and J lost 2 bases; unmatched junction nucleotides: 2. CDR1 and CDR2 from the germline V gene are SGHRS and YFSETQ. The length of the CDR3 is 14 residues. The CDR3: CASSYDRGQETQYF. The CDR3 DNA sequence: TGCGCCAGCAGCTACGACAGGGGGCAAGAGACCCAGTACTTC.

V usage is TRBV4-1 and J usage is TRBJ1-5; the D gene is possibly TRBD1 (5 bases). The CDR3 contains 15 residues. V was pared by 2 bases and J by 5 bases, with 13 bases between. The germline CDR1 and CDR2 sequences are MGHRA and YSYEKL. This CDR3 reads CASSQIDRADQPQHF. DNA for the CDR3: TGCGCCAGCAGCCAAATTGACAGAGCTGATCAGCCCCAGCATTTT.

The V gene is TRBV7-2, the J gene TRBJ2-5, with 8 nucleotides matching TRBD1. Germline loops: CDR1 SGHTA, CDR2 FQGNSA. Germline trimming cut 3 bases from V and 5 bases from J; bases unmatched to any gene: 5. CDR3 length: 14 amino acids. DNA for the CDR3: TGTGCCAGCAGCTTTTCAGGGGGCGACGAGACCCAGTACTTC. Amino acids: CASSFSGGDETQYF.

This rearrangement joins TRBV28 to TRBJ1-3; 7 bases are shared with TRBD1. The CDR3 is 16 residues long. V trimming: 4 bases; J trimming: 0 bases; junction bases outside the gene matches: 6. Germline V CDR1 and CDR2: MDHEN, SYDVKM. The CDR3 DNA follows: TGTGCCAGCAGTTCTAGGGACAGCTTCTCTGGAAACACCATATATTTT. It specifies CASSSRDSFSGNTIYF.

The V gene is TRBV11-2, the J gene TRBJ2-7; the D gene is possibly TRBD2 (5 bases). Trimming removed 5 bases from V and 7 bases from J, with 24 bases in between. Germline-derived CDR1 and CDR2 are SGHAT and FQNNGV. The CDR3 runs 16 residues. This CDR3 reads CASSRLSAPLTGEQYF. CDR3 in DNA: TGTGCCAGCAGCAGACTAAGCGCTCCCCTCACTGGGGAGCAGTACTTC.

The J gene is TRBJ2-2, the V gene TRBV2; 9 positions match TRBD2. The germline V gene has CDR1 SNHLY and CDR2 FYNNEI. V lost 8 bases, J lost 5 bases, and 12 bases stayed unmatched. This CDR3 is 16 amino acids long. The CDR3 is CASAGGLAGNTGELFF. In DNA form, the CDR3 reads TGTGCCAGCGCTGGCGGGCTAGCGGGAAATACCGGGGAGCTGTTTTTT.

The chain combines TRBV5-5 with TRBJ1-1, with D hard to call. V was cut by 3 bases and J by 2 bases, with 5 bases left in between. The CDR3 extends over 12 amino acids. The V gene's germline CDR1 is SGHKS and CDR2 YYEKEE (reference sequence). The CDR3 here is CASSSFNTEAFF. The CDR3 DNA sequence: TGTGCCAGCAGCTCTTTCAACACTGAAGCTTTCTTT.

CDR3 residues: CASSWGAGGRVQETQYF. The DNA of the CDR3 is TGCGCCAGCAGCTGGGGTGCGGGAGGAAGAGTCCAAGAGACCCAGTACTTC. This sequence joins TRBV5-1 and TRBJ2-5, with 8 bases identical to TRBD2. This CDR3 is built from 17 residues. The V segment lost 3 bases and the J segment 1 base; nucleotides outside the gene matches: 11. The germline CDR1 and CDR2 sequences are SGHRS and YFSETQ.

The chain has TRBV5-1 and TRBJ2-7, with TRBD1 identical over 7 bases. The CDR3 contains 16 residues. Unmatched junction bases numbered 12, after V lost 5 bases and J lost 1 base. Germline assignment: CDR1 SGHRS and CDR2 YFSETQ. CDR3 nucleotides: TGCGCCAGCAGACGAAGCCCGACAGGGAGTTCCTACGAGCAGTACTTC. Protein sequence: CASRRSPTGSSYEQYF. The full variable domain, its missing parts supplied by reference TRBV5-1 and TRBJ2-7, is KAGVTQTPRYLIKTRGQQVTLSCSPISGHRSVSWYQQTPGQGLQFLFEYFSETQRNKGNFPGRFSGRQFSNSRSEMNVSTLELGDSALYLCASRRSPTGSSYEQYFGPGTRLTVT.

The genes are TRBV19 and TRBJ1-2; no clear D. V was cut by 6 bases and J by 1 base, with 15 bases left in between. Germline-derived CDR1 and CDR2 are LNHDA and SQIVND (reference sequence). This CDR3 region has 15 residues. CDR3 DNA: TGTGCCAGTAGCTACAGCTTAACCGTTAACTATGGCTACACCTTC. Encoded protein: CASSYSLTVNYGYTF.

The CDR3 spells CSTKGDTEAFF. In DNA, the CDR3 is TGCAGCACTAAAGGGGATACTGAAGCTTTCTTT. The chain uses TRBV29-1 and TRBJ1-1, with D possibly matching TRBD1 (5 bases). The CDR3 extends over 11 amino acids. Germline-derived CDR1 and CDR2 are SQVTM and ANQGSEA. V was cut by 8 bases and J by 5 bases, with 12 bases left in between.

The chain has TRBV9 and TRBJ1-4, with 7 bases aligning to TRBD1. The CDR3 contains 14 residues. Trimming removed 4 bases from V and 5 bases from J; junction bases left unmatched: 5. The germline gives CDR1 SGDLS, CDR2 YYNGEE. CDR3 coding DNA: TGTGCCAGCAGCTCGGGACAGATGAATGAAAAACTGTTTTTT. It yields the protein CASSSGQMNEKLFF.

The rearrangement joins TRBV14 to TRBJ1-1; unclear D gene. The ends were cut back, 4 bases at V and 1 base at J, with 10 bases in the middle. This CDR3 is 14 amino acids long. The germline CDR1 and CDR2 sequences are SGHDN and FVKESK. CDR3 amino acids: CASSLAPENTEAFF. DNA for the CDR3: TGTGCCAGCAGCCTAGCCCCAGAGAACACTGAAGCTTTCTTT. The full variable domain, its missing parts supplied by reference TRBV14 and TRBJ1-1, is EAGVTQFPSHSVIEKGQTVTLRCDPISGHDNLYWYRRVMGKEIKFLLHFVKESKQDESGMPNNRFLAERTGGTYSTLKVQPAELEDSGVYFCASSLAPENTEAFFGQGTRLTVV.

This chain's CDR3 is CASSFESLNNEQFF. As DNA, the CDR3 is TGCGCCAGCAGCTTTGAGAGCTTAAACAATGAGCAGTTCTTC. The chain couples TRBV5-1 to TRBJ2-1; D unresolved. The CDR3 sequence is 14 residues long. In germline, CDR1 is SGHRS, CDR2 YFSETQ. Trimming left V 2 bases short and J 5 bases short, with 11 bases between.

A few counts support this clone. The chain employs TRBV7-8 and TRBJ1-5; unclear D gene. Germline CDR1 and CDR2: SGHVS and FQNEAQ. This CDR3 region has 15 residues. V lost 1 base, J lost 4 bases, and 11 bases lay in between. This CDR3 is CASSLVVTVNQPQHF. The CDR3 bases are TGTGCCAGCAGCTTAGTGGTAACGGTTAATCAGCCCCAGCATTTT.

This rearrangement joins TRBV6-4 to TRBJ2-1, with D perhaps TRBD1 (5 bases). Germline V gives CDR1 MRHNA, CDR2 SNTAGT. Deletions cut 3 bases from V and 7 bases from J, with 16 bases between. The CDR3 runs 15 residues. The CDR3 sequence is CASSEGQGSTNEQFF. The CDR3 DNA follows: TGTGCCAGCAGTGAAGGGCAGGGAAGTACGAATGAGCAGTTCTTC.

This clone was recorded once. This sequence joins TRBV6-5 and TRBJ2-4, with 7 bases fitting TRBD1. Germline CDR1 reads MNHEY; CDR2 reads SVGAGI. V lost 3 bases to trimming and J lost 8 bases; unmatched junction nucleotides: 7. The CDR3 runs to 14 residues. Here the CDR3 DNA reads TGTGCCAGCAGTTATATGCCGACAGGGTACATTCAGTACTTC. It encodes CASSYMPTGYIQYF.

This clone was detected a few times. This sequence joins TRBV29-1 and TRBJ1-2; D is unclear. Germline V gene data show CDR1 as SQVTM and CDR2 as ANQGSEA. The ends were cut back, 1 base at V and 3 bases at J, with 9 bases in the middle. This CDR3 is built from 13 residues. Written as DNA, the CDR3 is TGCAGCGTTGAAGGAACTCTCGACTATGGCTACACCTTC. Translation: CSVEGTLDYGYTF.

In DNA, the CDR3 is TGTGCCAGCAGTTTCCCCTCCGGGACAGACACCGGGGAGCTGTTTTTT. Amino acid sequence: CASSFPSGTDTGELFF. The chain has TRBV28 and TRBJ2-2; 7 bases align to TRBD1. J gave up 3 bases and V 3 bases, and 7 bases lay outside the gene matches. The CDR3 consists of 16 residues. Germline V CDR1 and CDR2: MDHEN, SYDVKM. The full variable domain, completed using reference TRBV28 and TRBJ2-2, is DVKVTQSSRYLVKRTGEKVFLECVQDMDHENMFWYRQDPGLGLRLIYFSYDVKMKEKGDIPEGYSVSREKKERFSLILESASTNQTSMYLCASSFPSGTDTGELFFGEGSRLTVL.

The CDR3 region is CASSFPKGRNYGYTF. The DNA for the CDR3 is TGTGCCAGCAGTTTTCCGAAGGGGCGGAACTATGGCTACACCTTC. This chain links TRBV28 with TRBJ1-2, with D possibly TRBD1 on 5 matching bases. CDR3 length equals 15 residues. With 3 bases removed from V and 2 bases from J, the gap between germline ends came to 13 bases. The V gene's germline CDR1 is MDHEN and CDR2 SYDVKM.